The T cell receptor beta chain under discussion was sequenced for a study of OX40 agonist ivuxolimab in advanced cancers. Describing the broader study: Ivuxolimab was a fully human IgG2 agonistic monoclonal antibody targeting the costimulatory receptor OX40 (CD134). The paper describes the monotherapy dose-escalation part (N ≈ 51 patients) of the phase I trial of ivuxolimab. Peripheral TCRbeta sequencing aimed to test whether ivuxolimab altered TCR sequence diversity and caused clonal T-cell expansion. Partial responses occurred in three dose-escalation patients: two with cutaneous melanoma and one with hepatocellular carcinoma. Prior anti-PD-1, anti-PD-L1 or anti-CTLA-4 therapy was permitted, and 40% of dose-escalation patients had received checkpoint inhibitors. Intravenous ivuxolimab was administered to patients every 2 weeks at six dose levels: 0.01, 0.1, 0.3, 1.5, 3 and 10 mg/kg. Among the 52 dose-escalation patients, roughly 20 had hepatocellular carcinoma, some 15 melanoma, 9 renal cell carcinoma and 9 head and neck cancer. In the dose-escalation cohort, more than 80% of patients were male, and the mean age was approximately 60 years with a range of roughly 23 to 90. Study-wide conclusions, independent of this receptor: After ivuxolimab, more expanded clones were found on average in CD8+ T cells than in CD4+ T cells. Low levels of normalized T-cell clonal expansion were also seen in some nonresponding patients. Antigen specificity was not determined for the clonally expanded peripheral T cells. Clonal expansion of both CD4+ and CD8+ blood T cells was observed from baseline to week 6 at doses 0.1 to 3.0 mg/kg. In the 0.1-3.0 mg/kg groups, partial responders had among the lowest normalized peripheral clonal expansion, particularly in CD8+ T cells.

Genomic DNA was isolated from the sorted cells so that the TCRbeta CDR3 region could be sequenced. The immunoSEQ Assay was used for sequencing of TCRbeta CDR3 regions. In its TCRdb copy, this immuneACCESS table keeps in-frame sequences only and misses some clones. Where compared with another copy, unresolved V genes explain less than half of these, and the others have no known cause. Recorded for this sample are about 81,000 clones; approximately 90% of them occurred a single time. The ten largest clonotypes hold about 0.52% of the sample. Patients with autoimmune disease history or receiving systemic immunosuppression were excluded from the trial. Peripheral blood for TCR sequencing was collected from all dose cohorts at baseline, on cycle 4 day 1, and on cycle 7 day 1. Samples were obtained from an open-label, multicenter, first-in-human phase I dose-escalation trial of ivuxolimab. Adults with locally advanced or metastatic melanoma, renal cell carcinoma, hepatocellular carcinoma or head and neck squamous cell carcinoma were enrolled in the trial. CD4+ and CD8+ T cells were sorted separately from peripheral blood before TCR sequencing.

This clone has just one count. Its antigen is still unknown. No per-base quality is available; no much larger clone lies one base away. This specimen consisted of CD4+ or CD8+ T cells sorted from blood, obtained in a trial of the OX40 agonist ivuxolimab. The source is an adult with an advanced solid tumor such as melanoma, head and neck, liver or kidney cancer.

This receptor carries the CDR3 CASSDSPQMGYTF. The base sequence is TGTGCCAGCAGTGACTCCCCTCAGATGGGCTACACCTTC. This chain joins TRBV6-1 to TRBJ1-2; the D gene remains uncertain. CDR1 MNHNS and CDR2 SASEGT were looked up in the germline V gene. The CDR3 spans 13 residues, from the cysteine through the phenylalanine. Of the read, only the CDR3 DNA is kept; its 39 bases are in frame from base 1. Trimming removed 3 bases from V and 8 bases from J, leaving 13 bases between the germline ends.